A single sample gave rise to the 14 T cell receptor beta chains below, sequenced in a study of cytomegalovirus exposure and HLA in healthy donors. Here immunoSEQ multiplex PCR was the method, and the copy in TCRdb shows in-frame clones only, minus some. The table includes tens of thousands of clones, around 95% detected once. Sequenced material: PBMCs. These receptors came from a woman in her late teens or twenties in good health and CMV-seropositive.

This sequence joins TRBV5-4 and TRBJ2-1; D is undetermined. With 0 bases removed from V and 5 bases from J, the gap between germline ends came to 9 bases. This CDR3 region has 14 residues. Germline CDR1 SGHNT, CDR2 YYREEE (reference sequence). The CDR3 loop reads CASSLAFNNNEQFF. The CDR3 DNA reads TGTGCCAGCAGCTTGGCCTTTAACAACAATGAGCAGTTCTTC.

V is TRBV2 and J is TRBJ2-3, with D tentatively TRBD2 (5 bases). The CDR3 is 15 residues long. Germline loops: CDR1 SNHLY, CDR2 FYNNEI. V shed 0 bases and J shed 4 bases, with 11 bases lying between them. CDR3: CASSEAGISADTQYF. The CDR3 bases are TGTGCCAGCAGTGAAGCGGGGATTAGCGCAGATACGCAGTATTTT.

The V gene is TRBV1, the J gene TRBJ2-7; whether TRBD1, the table's D call, matches the DNA was not checked. TRBV1 counts as a pseudogene. This CDR3 has 11 residues. The CDR3 protein is CTSSPSYEQYF. The CDR3 region has the DNA TGCACCAGCAGCCCCAGCTACGAGCAGTACTTC.

This chain joins TRBV28 and TRBJ2-2; TRBD1 matches 8 bases. This CDR3 comprises 15 residues. Trimming removed 5 bases from V and 5 bases from J; junction bases left unmatched: 7. Germline CDR1 and CDR2: MDHEN and SYDVKM. The CDR3 DNA reads TGTGCCAGCAGTATCACAGGGGGGAGGACCGGGGAGCTGTTTTTT. Protein: CASSITGGRTGELFF.

This clone was recorded only once. The chain links TRBV19 to TRBJ2-1, with TRBD2 identical over 9 bases. In germline, CDR1 is LNHDA, CDR2 SQIVND (reference sequence). Germline trimming cut 1 base from V and 7 bases from J; bases unmatched to any gene: 5. This CDR3 region has 15 residues. CDR3 amino acids: CASSIGLAGNNEQFF. DNA for the CDR3: TGTGCCAGTAGTATAGGCCTAGCGGGGAATAATGAGCAGTTCTTC.

This clone came up once. V gene TRBV6-1 combines with J gene TRBJ1-2; D unresolved. Trimming took off 10 bases at V and 2 bases at J, with 17 bases between the two ends. The germline gives CDR1 MNHNS, CDR2 SASEGT. The CDR3 has 14 amino acids. The CDR3 DNA reads as TGTGCCACCCTGATAGCCGGCCGGAACTATGGCTACACCTTC. Residues: CATLIAGRNYGYTF.

The V call is TRBV10-2, the J call TRBJ2-5, with 9 bases matching TRBD1. The CDR3 sequence is 15 residues long. V was pared by 6 bases and J by 8 bases, with 13 bases of the junction left unmatched. The V gene's germline CDR1 is WSHSY and CDR2 SAAADI. The CDR3 DNA follows: TGCGCCAGCAGGGACGGTGGGACAGGGAAACTCACCCAGTACTTC. Its translation: CASRDGGTGKLTQYF.

This sequence joins TRBV11-2 and TRBJ2-7; tentative D call: TRBD2 (6 bases). The CDR3 runs to 14 residues. The V end lost 2 bases, the J end lost 12 bases, and 20 bases lay between the germline ends. Germline V gives CDR1 SGHAT, CDR2 FQNNGV. The CDR3 sequence is CASSLNSGTANLYF. As DNA, the CDR3 is TGTGCCAGCAGCTTAAATTCCGGGACTGCTAATTTGTACTTC.

In this sample, this clone turned up once. This CDR3 is CASSLRLAGRSGELFF. The CDR3 DNA reads as TGTGCCAGCAGCCTAAGACTAGCGGGAAGGTCCGGGGAGCTGTTTTTT. The chain carries TRBV7-8 and TRBJ2-2; TRBD2 agrees at 11 bases. The CDR3 sequence is 16 residues long. Germline CDR1 and CDR2: SGHVS and FQNEAQ. After removal of 5 bases from V and 6 bases from J, the junction contained 8 bases not matched to a gene.

J is TRBJ2-1 and V is TRBV7-2; no reliable D call. This CDR3 has 13 residues. Germline CDR1 reads SGHTA; CDR2 reads FQGNSA. Trimming took 4 bases from V and 5 from J, leaving 9 bases between them. The CDR3 protein is CASSYLAHNEQFF. The CDR3 DNA sequence: TGTGCCAGCAGCTACCTGGCCCACAATGAGCAGTTCTTC.

This clone appeared a single time. This chain uses TRBV27 with TRBJ2-7; possible D gene TRBD1, 6 bases. Germline-derived CDR1 and CDR2 are MNHEY and SMNVEV (reference sequence). The CDR3 covers 13 residues. V was trimmed by 4 bases and J by 2 bases, leaving 9 bases between them. Written as DNA, the CDR3 is TGTGCCAGCAGTTACGGACAGACCTACGAGCAGTACTTC. Protein: CASSYGQTYEQYF.

The chain carries TRBV2 and TRBJ2-5, with TRBD2 as a possible D gene (7 bases). The CDR3 spans 15 residues. The germline V gene encodes CDR1 SNHLY and CDR2 FYNNEI. V lost 11 bases and J lost 1, with 20 bases in between. The CDR3 DNA follows: TGTGCCTCCGAGAGGGGGGGACTGTTCCAAGAGACCCAGTACTTC. Translation gives CASERGGLFQETQYF.

The gene calls are TRBV30 and TRBJ1-4; tentative D call: TRBD1 (6 bases). Trimming cost V 3 bases and J 7 bases, with 18 bases left between them. This CDR3 has 15 amino acids. CDR1 and CDR2 from the germline V gene are GTSNPN and SVGIG (reference sequence). This CDR3 reads CAWRNMGAVVEKLFF. CDR3 coding DNA: TGTGCCTGGAGAAATATGGGGGCAGTCGTTGAAAAACTGTTTTTT. Looking up the rest from reference TRBV30 and TRBJ1-4 gives the full variable domain: SQTIHQWPATLVQPVGSPLSLECTVEGTSNPNLYWYRQAAGRGLQLLFYSVGIGQISSEVPQNLSASRPQDRQFILSSKKLLLSDSGFYLCAWRNMGAVVEKLFFGSGTQLSVL.

V and J are TRBV5-6 and TRBJ1-6, with 8 bases fitting TRBD1. Germline trimming cut 5 bases from V and 8 bases from J; bases unmatched to any gene: 12. CDR3 length: 16 residues. Germline loops: CDR1 SGHDT, CDR2 YYEEEE. CDR3 coding DNA: TGTGCCAGCAGTAGACGGAGGGGACAGGTGGATTCACCCCTCCACTTT. Residues: CASSRRRGQVDSPLHF.